A selection of T cell receptor beta chains follows, all from one sample in a study of T cells in Graves' hyperthyroidism and ophthalmopathy. From the multiplex PCR reads, TCRdb called clonotypes with MiXCR, one entry per CDR3 protein. This sample carries about 350,000 distinct CDR3 sequences, around 14% of them seen once, and the ten largest clones take 20% to 25%. Sequenced input: blood. These TCRs come from a woman in her 30s with Graves' hyperthyroidism. Each CDR3 is given with its conserved first and last residue. Fields, in order: CDR3 protein, CDR3 DNA, CDR3 length, D gene, V gene, J gene, clone size. A D gene is named only where the DNA matches it firmly. Size tells how often a clone was seen (once, few, many) or the class of an expanded clone, and some rows leave it out.

CDR3 protein: CASSLLRSTDTQYF
CDR3 DNA: TGTGCCAGCAGTTTACTAAGAAGCACAGATACGCAGTATTTT
CDR3 length: 14
D gene: NA
V gene: TRBV12-3/TRBV12-4
J gene: TRBJ2-3
clone size: many

CDR3 protein: CASSTPPGAKGAYISTDTQYF
CDR3 DNA: TGTGCCAGCAGCACTCCTCCGGGAGCGAAAGGGGCTTATATTAGCACAGATACGCAGTATTTT
CDR3 length: 21
D gene: NA
V gene: TRBV7-2
J gene: TRBJ2-3
clone size: NA

CDR3 protein: CASTFIAGYYEQYF
CDR3 DNA: TGTGCCAGCACCTTCATAGCGGGATACTACGAGCAGTACTTC
CDR3 length: 14
D gene: TRBD2
V gene: TRBV7-2
J gene: TRBJ2-7
clone size: many

CDR3 protein: CSARDPLAGTDTQYF
CDR3 DNA: TGCAGTGCTAGAGATCCCCTAGCGGGCACAGATACGCAGTATTTT
CDR3 length: 15
D gene: TRBD2
V gene: TRBV20-1
J gene: TRBJ2-3
clone size: NA

CDR3 protein: CSATPPSGYTGELFF
CDR3 DNA: TGCAGTGCTACCCCCCCTAGCGGATACACCGGGGAGCTGTTTTTT
CDR3 length: 15
D gene: TRBD2
V gene: TRBV20-1
J gene: TRBJ2-2
clone size: few

CDR3 protein: CASSWVPGELFF
CDR3 DNA: TGTGCCAGCAGCTGGGTACCCGGGGAGCTGTTTTTT
CDR3 length: 12
D gene: NA
V gene: TRBV11-2
J gene: TRBJ2-2
clone size: few

CDR3 protein: CASSFASGDYNEQFF
CDR3 DNA: TGTGCCAGCAGTTTCGCTAGCGGGGACTACAATGAGCAGTTCTTC
CDR3 length: 15
D gene: TRBD2
V gene: TRBV12-3/TRBV12-4
J gene: TRBJ2-1
clone size: few

CDR3 protein: CASSPTPTSNTEAFF
CDR3 DNA: TGTGCCAGCAGTCCCACGCCGACATCAAACACTGAAGCTTTCTTT
CDR3 length: 15
D gene: NA
V gene: TRBV28
J gene: TRBJ1-1
clone size: many

CDR3 protein: CSVQAGTSGRGAYNEQFF
CDR3 DNA: TGCAGTGTCCAGGCCGGGACTAGCGGGAGGGGAGCCTACAATGAGCAGTTCTTC
CDR3 length: 18
D gene: TRBD2
V gene: TRBV20-1
J gene: TRBJ2-1
clone size: many

CDR3 protein: CASSEDFRGLNSPLHF
CDR3 DNA: TGTGCCAGCAGTGAGGATTTTCGGGGACTCAATTCACCCCTCCACTTT
CDR3 length: 16
D gene: NA
V gene: TRBV6-1
J gene: TRBJ1-6
clone size: NA

CDR3 protein: CASSLEVTGTYEQYF
CDR3 DNA: TGTGCCAGCAGCTTAGAAGTCACAGGGACCTACGAGCAGTACTTC
CDR3 length: 15
D gene: NA
V gene: TRBV11-2
J gene: TRBJ2-7
clone size: many

CDR3 protein: CAISESSNTGELFF
CDR3 DNA: TGTGCCATCAGTGAGTCATCGAACACCGGGGAGCTGTTTTTT
CDR3 length: 14
D gene: NA
V gene: TRBV10-3
J gene: TRBJ2-2
clone size: NA

CDR3 protein: CASSLSGLVGYNEQFF
CDR3 DNA: TGTGCCAGCAGTTTATCGGGACTAGTAGGTTACAATGAGCAGTTCTTC
CDR3 length: 16
D gene: TRBD2
V gene: TRBV27
J gene: TRBJ2-1
clone size: NA

CDR3 protein: CASSLTGTLGNEQFF
CDR3 DNA: TGTGCCAGCAGCCTCACAGGGACCCTTGGGAATGAGCAGTTCTTC
CDR3 length: 15
D gene: NA
V gene: TRBV12-3/TRBV12-4
J gene: TRBJ2-1
clone size: NA

CDR3 protein: CSVERGFSAFF
CDR3 DNA: TGCAGCGTTGAGCGTGGGTTTTCGGCTTTCTTT
CDR3 length: 11
D gene: NA
V gene: TRBV29-1
J gene: TRBJ1-1
clone size: NA

CDR3 protein: CSARDTQAGNSPLHF
CDR3 DNA: TGCAGTGCTAGAGATACGCAGGCTGGTAATTCACCCCTCCACTTT
CDR3 length: 15
D gene: NA
V gene: TRBV20-1
J gene: TRBJ1-6
clone size: many

CDR3 protein: CASKKGVAGSSYNEQFF
CDR3 DNA: TGTGCCAGTAAAAAGGGGGTAGCGGGGAGCTCCTACAATGAGCAGTTCTTC
CDR3 length: 17
D gene: TRBD2
V gene: TRBV19
J gene: TRBJ2-1
clone size: NA

CDR3 protein: CASSQAVLAGDEQFF
CDR3 DNA: TGTGCCAGCAGCCAAGCAGTCCTAGCGGGAGATGAGCAGTTCTTC
CDR3 length: 15
D gene: TRBD2
V gene: TRBV3-1
J gene: TRBJ2-1
clone size: NA

CDR3 protein: CASSRVVEGGGYTQYF
CDR3 DNA: TGTGCCAGCAGCCGTGTTGTCGAGGGAGGGGGTTATACGCAGTATTTT
CDR3 length: 16
D gene: NA
V gene: TRBV28
J gene: TRBJ2-3
clone size: many

CDR3 protein: CASSLLGEVAGELFF
CDR3 DNA: TGTGCCAGCAGTTTATTAGGGGAGGTCGCCGGGGAGCTGTTTTTT
CDR3 length: 15
D gene: NA
V gene: TRBV28
J gene: TRBJ2-2
clone size: many

CDR3 protein: CASSLTPPGLAGVTGELFF
CDR3 DNA: TGTGCCAGCAGTTTAACGCCGCCGGGACTAGCGGGAGTAACCGGGGAGCTGTTTTTT
CDR3 length: 19
D gene: TRBD2
V gene: TRBV28
J gene: TRBJ2-2
clone size: many

CDR3 protein: CASSASTGESPLHF
CDR3 DNA: TGTGCCAGCAGTGCTTCTACAGGGGAATCACCCCTCCACTTT
CDR3 length: 14
D gene: TRBD1
V gene: TRBV2
J gene: TRBJ1-6
clone size: many

CDR3 protein: CASSQYQGPGQPQHF
CDR3 DNA: TGTGCCAGCAGCCAATATCAGGGACCAGGACAGCCCCAGCATTTT
CDR3 length: 15
D gene: NA
V gene: TRBV3-1
J gene: TRBJ1-5
clone size: many

CDR3 protein: CASIRAGQPNEKLFF
CDR3 DNA: TGTGCCAGCATTAGAGCGGGACAGCCTAATGAAAAACTGTTTTTT
CDR3 length: 15
D gene: TRBD1
V gene: TRBV6-1
J gene: TRBJ1-4
clone size: many

CDR3 protein: CATSEGWPGRDTDTQYF
CDR3 DNA: TGTGCCACCAGCGAGGGATGGCCGGGACGGGATACAGATACGCAGTATTTT
CDR3 length: 17
D gene: NA
V gene: TRBV15
J gene: TRBJ2-3
clone size: many

CDR3 protein: CASSVVGDTYTEAFF
CDR3 DNA: TGTGCCAGCAGCGTAGTCGGGGACACCTACACTGAAGCTTTCTTT
CDR3 length: 15
D gene: NA
V gene: TRBV9
J gene: TRBJ1-1
clone size: NA

CDR3 protein: CASSIDSGNTIYF
CDR3 DNA: TGTGCCAGCAGTATCGACTCTGGAAACACCATATATTTT
CDR3 length: 13
D gene: NA
V gene: TRBV6-1
J gene: TRBJ1-3
clone size: few

CDR3 protein: CASSFSGVKSDTQYF
CDR3 DNA: TGTGCCAGCAGTTTCTCAGGGGTAAAGTCAGATACGCAGTATTTT
CDR3 length: 15
D gene: NA
V gene: TRBV28
J gene: TRBJ2-3
clone size: many

CDR3 protein: CSAVQREFPYEQYF
CDR3 DNA: TGCAGTGCTGTACAGCGGGAGTTTCCCTACGAGCAGTACTTC
CDR3 length: 14
D gene: TRBD2
V gene: TRBV20-1
J gene: TRBJ2-7
clone size: NA

CDR3 protein: CASSSLGDTQYF
CDR3 DNA: TGTGCCAGCAGCTCCCTCGGAGATACGCAGTATTTT
CDR3 length: 12
D gene: NA
V gene: TRBV11-2
J gene: TRBJ2-3
clone size: many

CDR3 protein: CASSSLTSDQPQHF
CDR3 DNA: TGTGCCAGCAGTTCCCTCACCAGCGATCAGCCCCAGCATTTT
CDR3 length: 14
D gene: NA
V gene: TRBV6-9
J gene: TRBJ1-5
clone size: NA

CDR3 protein: CASTGLGVMIETQYF
CDR3 DNA: TGTGCCAGCACCGGCCTAGGGGTAATGATAGAGACCCAGTACTTC
CDR3 length: 15
D gene: NA
V gene: TRBV6-1
J gene: TRBJ2-5
clone size: NA

CDR3 protein: CASSRQGFHQPQHF
CDR3 DNA: TGTGCCAGCAGCAGACAGGGGTTCCATCAGCCCCAGCATTTT
CDR3 length: 14
D gene: TRBD1
V gene: TRBV12-3/TRBV12-4
J gene: TRBJ1-5
clone size: NA

CDR3 protein: CSAREMGRAAGELFF
CDR3 DNA: TGCAGTGCTAGAGAAATGGGCAGGGCGGCCGGGGAGCTGTTTTTT
CDR3 length: 15
D gene: NA
V gene: TRBV20-1
J gene: TRBJ2-2
clone size: few

CDR3 protein: CASSPRGPSGNTIYF
CDR3 DNA: TGTGCCAGCAGCCCCCGGGGGCCCTCTGGAAACACCATATATTTT
CDR3 length: 15
D gene: NA
V gene: TRBV7-9
J gene: TRBJ1-3
clone size: NA

CDR3 protein: CASSPSGGSHEQYF
CDR3 DNA: TGTGCCAGCAGCCCCTCCGGAGGATCCCACGAGCAGTACTTC
CDR3 length: 14
D gene: NA
V gene: TRBV5-5
J gene: TRBJ2-7
clone size: few

CDR3 protein: CASSLVVTQGIEGELFF
CDR3 DNA: TGTGCCAGCAGCTTAGTAGTGACACAGGGGATCGAGGGGGAGCTGTTTTTT
CDR3 length: 17
D gene: TRBD1
V gene: TRBV11-2
J gene: TRBJ2-2
clone size: NA

CDR3 protein: CASSKTGGGQTQYF
CDR3 DNA: TGTGCCAGCAGCAAAACAGGGGGCGGACAGACCCAGTACTTC
CDR3 length: 14
D gene: TRBD1
V gene: TRBV27
J gene: TRBJ2-5
clone size: many

CDR3 protein: CASRRGGRDLRTGANVLTF
CDR3 DNA: TGTGCCAGTAGAAGAGGGGGCCGGGACCTGAGGACTGGGGCCAACGTCCTGACTTTC
CDR3 length: 19
D gene: TRBD1
V gene: TRBV19
J gene: TRBJ2-6
clone size: few

CDR3 protein: CSARATGRVRNEQFF
CDR3 DNA: TGCAGTGCTAGAGCGACGGGTAGAGTCAGGAATGAGCAGTTCTTC
CDR3 length: 15
D gene: NA
V gene: TRBV20-1
J gene: TRBJ2-1
clone size: many

CDR3 protein: CATSREGTDNSPLHF
CDR3 DNA: TGTGCCACCAGCAGAGAAGGGACGGATAATTCACCCCTCCACTTT
CDR3 length: 15
D gene: NA
V gene: TRBV15
J gene: TRBJ1-6
clone size: few

CDR3 protein: CASSTGDFRNTIYF
CDR3 DNA: TGTGCCAGCAGCACAGGGGATTTTCGAAACACCATATATTTT
CDR3 length: 14
D gene: TRBD1
V gene: TRBV28
J gene: TRBJ1-3
clone size: many

CDR3 protein: CASSLVVVGPTDTQYF
CDR3 DNA: TGTGCCAGCAGTCTTGTCGTTGTGGGCCCCACAGATACGCAGTATTTT
CDR3 length: 16
D gene: NA
V gene: TRBV3-1
J gene: TRBJ2-3
clone size: many

CDR3 protein: CASSLNVDTIYF
CDR3 DNA: TGTGCCAGCAGCTTGAATGTTGACACCATATATTTT
CDR3 length: 12
D gene: NA
V gene: TRBV5-5
J gene: TRBJ1-3
clone size: NA

CDR3 protein: CASSSGDREAEKLFF
CDR3 DNA: TGCGCCAGCAGCTCGGGGGACAGGGAGGCGGAAAAACTGTTTTTT
CDR3 length: 15
D gene: TRBD1
V gene: TRBV5-1
J gene: TRBJ1-4
clone size: many

CDR3 protein: CASSLGGGGRSYEQYF
CDR3 DNA: TGTGCCAGCAGCTTAGGTGGCGGGGGAAGGAGCTACGAGCAGTACTTC
CDR3 length: 16
D gene: TRBD2
V gene: TRBV7-2
J gene: TRBJ2-7
clone size: many

CDR3 protein: CASSLGRQYEQYF
CDR3 DNA: TGTGCCAGCAGCTTAGGTCGGCAATACGAGCAGTACTTC
CDR3 length: 13
D gene: NA
V gene: TRBV7-2
J gene: TRBJ2-7
clone size: many

CDR3 protein: CASKISTDTQYF
CDR3 DNA: TGTGCCAGCAAGATCAGCACAGATACGCAGTATTTT
CDR3 length: 12
D gene: NA
V gene: TRBV13
J gene: TRBJ2-3
clone size: many

CDR3 protein: CASSLGQGFGKFF
CDR3 DNA: TGTGCCAGCAGTTTGGGACAGGGCTTCGGAAAGTTCTTC
CDR3 length: 13
D gene: TRBD1
V gene: TRBV12-3/TRBV12-4
J gene: TRBJ2-1
clone size: NA

CDR3 protein: CASSFVEQFF
CDR3 DNA: TGTGCCAGCAGTTTTGTTGAGCAGTTCTTC
CDR3 length: 10
D gene: NA
V gene: TRBV28
J gene: TRBJ2-1
clone size: many

CDR3 protein: CASRIPVQTHSNQPQHF
CDR3 DNA: TGTGCCAGCAGGATACCCGTTCAAACTCATAGCAATCAGCCCCAGCATTTT
CDR3 length: 17
D gene: NA
V gene: TRBV6-4
J gene: TRBJ1-5
clone size: NA

CDR3 protein: CSAGRGFHYTDTQYF
CDR3 DNA: TGCAGTGCTGGAAGGGGGTTTCATTACACAGATACGCAGTATTTT
CDR3 length: 15
D gene: NA
V gene: TRBV20-1
J gene: TRBJ2-3
clone size: many

CDR3 protein: CASTTGRENTEAFF
CDR3 DNA: TGTGCCAGCACCACAGGACGGGAAAACACTGAAGCTTTCTTT
CDR3 length: 14
D gene: NA
V gene: TRBV6-1
J gene: TRBJ1-1
clone size: many